Reported below is one T cell receptor (beta chain). V lost 0 bases, J lost 3 bases, and 0 bases lay in between. The CDR3 has 13 amino acids. Looked up from germline, CDR1 is MNHEY and CDR2 is SMNVEV (reference sequence). This sample is drawn from a study of CD8 T cells in Susac syndrome. It was with random hexamers that roughly 0.45 to 1 ug RNA was reverse transcribed. The TCR beta CDR3 was amplified by immunoSEQ multiplex PCR across 54 Vbeta, 13 Jbeta. TCRdb itself ran the immunoSEQ multiplex PCR reads through MiXCR, one entry per CDR3 protein. Counted here are 170,000 or so distinct CDR3 sequences, approximately 94% occurring once; the ten biggest clones make up over 0.08%.

The clonotype was recovered from a human donor with multiple sclerosis. Source material: CD4+ T cells from PBMCs. The J gene is TRBJ2-6, the V gene TRBV27; D is undetermined. CDR3 sequence: CASSLSGANVLTF. The CDR3, as DNA: TGTGCCAGCAGTTTATCTGGGGCCAACGTCCTGACTTTC.